This T cell receptor (beta chain) was identified in a study of regulatory T cells in long-lasting Graves disease (dated by TCRdb to the early 2020s). Broadly, across the study: Patients with newly diagnosed Graves' disease had been on antithyroid drugs for under 3 months. Patients with persistent Graves' disease were compared with patients with newly diagnosed Graves' disease using TCR sequencing and RNA sequencing of peripheral blood. The study was registered as a clinical trial and conducted in China. A total of around 33 samples underwent TCR sequencing, from roughly 13 patients with persistent Graves' disease and roughly 20 patients with newly diagnosed Graves' disease.

In the paper's terms, the time point label means: newly diagnosed GD, antithyroid drugs for less than 3 months. RNA was extracted from PBMCs in TRIzol for both TCR sequencing and RNA sequencing. The diagnosis of Graves' disease followed American Thyroid Association guidelines. Patients were recruited from an endocrinology department in Xi'an, China. From each patient, approximately 9 milliliters of peripheral blood was collected into an EDTA anticoagulant tube. PBMCs were isolated by Ficoll Paque Plus density gradient separation without further T cell sorting. An Agilent 2100 Bioanalyzer and agarose gel were used to check RNA quality, while a NanoDrop 2000 measured RNA concentration. This clonotype was seen many times. Its antigen is still unknown. Qualities for individual bases were not recorded, and no much larger clone is one base off. Overall study outcomes, separate from this receptor: The study examined only peripheral blood because the primary lesion, thyroid tissue, could not be accessed. Compared with newly diagnosed patients, patients with persistent Graves' disease had lower TCR Shannon entropy and fewer highly expanded clones, which suggests clonal expansion. The authors acknowledged the small sample size as a limitation that may reduce accuracy. A larger number of public clonotypes was shared among persistent patients (approximately 3,000) than among newly diagnosed patients (approximately 930). Only the TCR beta chain was sequenced and analyzed.

Library prep was done by multiplex PCR. TCRdb lists the instrument as Illumina HiSeq 4000. iRepertoire HTBI primers and Arm-PCR amplification of CDR3 regions were used to construct TCR beta libraries. PCR products were gel purified before sequencing. Per the source publication's procedure: Gene usage analysis of CDR3 amino acid clonotypes used the 62 TRBV and about 15 TRBJ segments found across samples. Filtered high-quality paired reads were merged into contigs using COPE and FqMerger. BLAST was used to align contigs to IMGT TRBV, TRBD and TRBJ reference genes, with CDR3 defined following IMGT. Any clonotype with a frequency above 0.1% was counted as a highly expanded clone. Shannon entropy was used to measure repertoire diversity, and the Gini coefficient was used to measure V-J evenness. A clonotype found in more than one individual was treated as public. TCRdb reprocessing: public reads trimmed at Q25 with fastp, clones called with MiXCR, in-frame beta chains kept. CDR3 protein sequences are deduplicated, and each keeps its most common genes and DNA. The V and J calls shown here were made by TCRdb, not taken from the authors' results. This sample has some 500,000 distinct CDR3 sequences in its table, and roughly 13% of those were observed once. 10% of the sample is taken by the ten largest.

These same records also appear under a second study, on T cells in Graves' hyperthyroidism and ophthalmopathy. From that second study: Stable Graves' hyperthyroidism was defined as no progression to ophthalmopathy during 18 months of follow-up. Hyperthyroidism patients were newly diagnosed, with disease duration under 2 months, and aged 18 to 65 years. Exclusion was applied to patients with uncontrolled infections, other autoimmune diseases, pregnancy or lactation. Diagnoses were established on the basis of clinical symptoms, serum thyroxine and TRAb, thyroid ultrasound, and orbital computed tomography. The first round of RT-PCR for the TCR CDR3 was performed with the HTBI primer set and the Qiagen OneStep RT-PCR kit. Blood samples also contained most of the expanded thyroid clonotypes (frequency above 0.001), which suggests that blood repertoires may reflect thyroid immune responses. A 13 V-J signature model separated ophthalmopathy from stable hyperthyroidism, with roughly 88% sensitivity and approximately 81% specificity in cross-validation and 80%/75% in testing. In validation, the model predicted progression to ophthalmopathy a median of about 6 months before onset, with roughly 70% sensitivity and nearly 75% specificity. To identify distinguishing TCR V-J signatures, a discovery cohort of about 95 patients was used, comprising roughly 45 with Graves' ophthalmopathy and roughly 60 with stable Graves' hyperthyroidism. Prospective prediction of ophthalmopathy was tested in an independent validation cohort consisting of fewer than 20 hyperthyroidism patients and approximately 16 patients who later progressed to ophthalmopathy. The 85 to 100 discovery patients were randomly split 7:3 into training and test sets. The study also compared thyroid tissue and blood T-cell repertoires from roughly six Graves' hyperthyroidism patients. Following sampling, methimazole starting at 30 mg daily was given to hyperthyroidism patients, and high-dose intravenous methylprednisolone was given to ophthalmopathy patients. Libraries were constructed in a second round of multiplex PCR, after which size selection and purification were carried out. Libraries were sequenced paired-end with 100 bp reads on an Illumina HiSeq2000. SOAPnuke was used to process the raw data, removing reads that contained adapters or uncalled bases, had a mean Phred below 15, or lacked an exact match to the constant primer or identifier. COPE v1.2.5 was used to merge the high-quality paired reads, and each unique nucleotide sequence was defined as a clonotype. Clonotypes were aligned to IMGT TRBV, TRBD and TRBJ reference segments using MiTCR v1.1. The analysis was restricted to V-J combinations with a frequency above 0.0001, which together covered roughly 99% of the repertoires. The TCS score was defined as the ratio of F50 (clonal expansion) to E x V (chaos), calculated using BLOSUM62-based TCRdist between CDR3 peptides within each V-J. Welch's t-statistics and random forest reduced around 510 V-J features to 13, which were used in a naive Bayes classifier (R e1071). No statistical method was used to set the sample size in advance, and investigators knew the group allocation. The paper describes TCR Vbeta CDR3 sequencing of 135 peripheral blood samples, made up of around 41 ophthalmopathy patients, 70 to 75 hyperthyroidism patients and about 17 progressor patients.

The source is a man aged 25-40 years with Graves disease. Donor details come from another sample of the same person, matched by shared clones. Sequences were derived from peripheral blood mononuclear cells (PBMCs), sampled at new diagnosis, from a patient treated with antithyroid drugs.

The DNA reads as follows: TGTGCCAGCAGGGGACTAGCGGGATCTCTTACTAGCACAGATACGCAGTATTTT. This is translated as CASRGLAGSLTSTDTQYF. The V and J genes are TRBV12-3 or TRBV12-4 and TRBJ2-3, with TRBD2 matching 13 junction bases. The CDR3 starts with the cysteine, ends with the phenylalanine, and has 18 residues. Solely the CDR3 DNA is kept, with 54 bases framed from the first base. Trimming takes 6 bases off V and 0 bases off J; junction bases not matched to a gene: 9.